The T cell receptor (beta chain) under discussion was sequenced for a study of molecular identifiers for immune sequencing clone quantification (dated by TCRdb to 2016 to 2019). With regard to the full study: For a replicate experiment, RNA from around 20,000 or 99,000 naive CD8 T cells was divided into five aliquots, and four of the five aliquots were sequenced. This methods study benchmarked molecular-identifier clustering-based TCR repertoire sequencing (MIDCIRS) and TCR RNA copy counting, using CD8 T cells to do so.

Study-level results and caveats: Identical TCR molecules sharing a barcode could cause highly expanded clone sizes to be underestimated. A single cell's worth of spiked-in Jurkat TCR RNA was reported detectable even among around 970,000 naive CD8 T cells. When barcode sub-clustering was left out, chimeric consensus sequences inflated TCR diversity, with chimeras reaching as high as 47%. Modeling estimated around 3.2 recovered TCR RNA copies per cell, compared with about 10 by digital PCR, which implies around 33% capture efficiency. Spiked-in Jurkat TCR RNA (approximately 10 copies' worth), which is not part of the donor repertoire, was contained in the naive libraries. Clones above 20 RNA copies held over 97% of molecules in CMV-specific effector cells but under 1% in naive cells.

Spanning cysteine to phenylalanine, the CDR3 consists of 19 amino acids. Only the CDR3 DNA is retained, 57 bases long and in frame from the first base. The germline V gene encodes CDR1 SEHNR and CDR2 FQNEAQ (reference sequence). Concerning this clonotype: Its specific antigen is unknown. The junction does not match germline at one end; this may be a read error.

Library preparation employed PCR. Sequencing used a NextSeq 500. Bulk TCR libraries were made following a previously described method, with the TCR primers given in Table S5. The Qiagen AllPrep DNA/RNA kit was used to purify total RNA. Before any analysis, reads coming from multiple sequencing runs of the same library were combined into one pool. The authors' pipeline ran thus. Reads were retained only if their TCR constant sequence matched exactly, and those retained reads were trimmed to 150 nt and grouped according to their 12-nt molecular barcodes. Reads within each barcode group were sub-clustered using a 15% Levenshtein threshold, and quality-weighted consensus sequences were constructed for each RNA molecule. Non-functional sequences were removed, as were lower-count sequences one edit away from another. Barcode sub-clusters with fewer than 20% of the maximum read count were removed, based on fitting two negative binomial distributions. TCRdb handled the public reads itself, with Q25 trimming in fastp and clone calling in MiXCR, and kept productive beta chains. When rows share a CDR3 protein, they turn into one entry using the most common DNA and genes. The V and J calls here are based on TCRdb, not the publication. This sample has 85,000 to 90,000 distinct CDR3 sequences in its table, and 20% to 25% of those were observed once. The ten largest account for 0.78% of the sample.

Libraries of naive CD8 T cells were generated from approximately 20,000 to 1,000,000 sorted cells, with 10%, 30% or 50% of the purified RNA used. On a BD FACSAria II, naive CD8 T cells were FACS-sorted as CD8+CD4-CCR7+CD45RA+ and collected into RLT Plus buffer. More than 8 TCR copies' worth of Jurkat RNA were spiked into about 19,000-1,100,000 naive CD8 T cell samples to test detection sensitivity. Enrichment of CD8 T cells was performed with RosetteSep CD8+ T Cell Enrichment Cocktail and Ficoll-Paque, after which ACK red cell lysis was carried out. The clonotype comes from a human donor in good health. Some libraries in this study had Jurkat cell RNA spiked in. Sequenced input: naive CD8+ T cells from blood, with Jurkat cell RNA spiked in. Explained via the paper, the cell subset or site label denotes: FACS-sorted CD8+CD4-CCR7+CD45RA+ naive T cells. Here the chain combines TRBV7-9 and TRBJ2-3; TRBD2 agrees with 7 junctional bases. This receptor has the CDR3 CASTLLSGGSTHFTDTQYF. The DNA is as follows: TGTGCCAGCACCTTACTTTCTGGCGGGAGCACTCATTTCACAGATACGCAGTATTTT. Beyond the CDR3, the reference TRBV7-9 and TRBJ2-3 genes provide the residues; the full variable domain reads: DTGVSQNPRHKITKRGQNVTFRCDPISEHNRLYWYRQTLGQGPEFLTYFQNEAQLEKSRLLSDRFSAERPKGSFSTLEIQRTEQGDSAMYLCASTLLSGGSTHFTDTQYFGPGTRLTVL.